These T cell receptor beta chains were read from a single sample in a study of OX40 agonist ivuxolimab in advanced cancers. Generated by immunoSEQ multiplex PCR, the TCRdb table keeps only in-frame clones and is missing some. The table shows over 150,000 clones, with around 94% occurring only once. The specimen was CD4+ or CD8+ T cells sorted from blood, collected in a trial of the OX40 agonist ivuxolimab. These receptors were taken from an adult with an advanced solid tumor such as melanoma, head and neck, liver or kidney cancer. Each CDR3 is given with its conserved first and last residue. D genes are given only for firm matches. Part of the rows lack a size; the others show once, few, many or a class for expanded clones.

clone_size | d_call | j_call | v_call | cdr3_nt | cdr3_aa
once | NA | TRBJ2-3 | TRBV11-2 | TGTGCCAGCAGCTTATGGACGGGTGGTACCGGTACGCAGTATTTT | CASSLWTGGTGTQYF
NA | NA | TRBJ2-5 | TRBV19 | TGTGCCAGTAGCGTTCCTCAAGAGACCCAGTACTTC | CASSVPQETQYF
NA | NA | TRBJ1-2 | TRBV11-2 | TGTGCCAGCAGCTTAGGCCCGGGGAACGACTATGGCTACACCTTC | CASSLGPGNDYGYTF
NA | TRBD1 | TRBJ2-1 | TRBV4-3 | TGCGCCAGCAGCCAAGACACAGGGGGATCCTACAATGAGCAGTTCTTC | CASSQDTGGSYNEQFF
NA | NA | TRBJ2-2 | TRBV5-4 | TGTGCCAGCAGCAAGGGGGGTACGGGAGCCACCGGGGAGCTGTTTTTT | CASSKGGTGATGELFF
NA | TRBD1 | TRBJ1-4 | TRBV19 | TGTGCCAGTAGTATTAACAGGGGCCCAACTAATGAAAAACTGTTTTTT | CASSINRGPTNEKLFF
few | TRBD1 | TRBJ2-6 | TRBV7-3 | TGTGCCAGCAGCTTATCCCGGACAGGGGGCAGTGGGGCCAACGTCCTGACTTTC | CASSLSRTGGSGANVLTF
NA | NA | TRBJ2-5 | TRBV29-1 | TGCAGCGTTGAACGGGGCGTCGGAGAGACCCAATACTTC | CSVERGVGETQYF
many | NA | TRBJ1-6 | TRBV6-5 | TGTGCCAGCAGTTCCCTCGAGGGACGGATGAATTCACCCCTCCACTTT | CASSSLEGRMNSPLHF
NA | NA | TRBJ2-7 | TRBV11-2 | TGTGCCAGCATCCACGGCAGGGGTACCTACGAGCAGTACTTC | CASIHGRGTYEQYF
NA | NA | TRBJ1-2 | TRBV6-5 | TGTGCCAGCAGTCCTACCCTCGTGGGACTCTATGGCTACACCTTC | CASSPTLVGLYGYTF
NA | NA | TRBJ1-1 | TRBV4-3 | TGCGCCAGCAGCCGAGGGGGAGCGGGGTACACTGAAGCTTTCTTT | CASSRGGAGYTEAFF
few | NA | TRBJ1-3 | TRBV28 | TGTGCCAGCACGCCCGGACAGACTGGAAACACCATATATTTT | CASTPGQTGNTIYF
NA | TRBD1 | TRBJ2-2 | TRBV2 | TGTGCCAGCAGTGAACCAACCGGGAACAGGGGCACCGGGGAGCTGTTTTTT | CASSEPTGNRGTGELFF
NA | TRBD1 | TRBJ1-5 | TRBV7-3 | TGTGCCAGCAGCTTACGATGGAAAGACAGGGTGGAAAGCAATCAGCCCCAGCATTTT | CASSLRWKDRVESNQPQHF
NA | NA | TRBJ2-7 | TRBV9 | TGTGCCAGCAGCGGCAGACCCCATACCTACGAGCAGTACTTC | CASSGRPHTYEQYF
NA | NA | TRBJ2-3 | TRBV21-1 | TGTGCCAGCAGCCCGAGCACAGATACGCAGTATTTT | CASSPSTDTQYF
NA | TRBD1 | TRBJ1-1 | TRBV5-8 | TGTGCCAGCAGCCCGCTGGGACAGGGGGGCACTGAAGCTTTCTTT | CASSPLGQGGTEAFF
NA | TRBD2 | TRBJ2-1 | TRBV29-1 | TGCAGCGTTGGGGGGACTAGCGGAGAAAAAGGGCAGTTCTTC | CSVGGTSGEKGQFF
NA | NA | TRBJ2-7 | TRBV19 | TGTGCCAGTAGTATAAGAGGTGGGCAGGTATGGGCTAAGCAGTACTTC | CASSIRGGQVWAKQYF
NA | TRBD1 | TRBJ2-7 | TRBV7-6 | TGTGCCAGCAGCTTGACGACAGGGGCGACGTACGAGCAGTACTTC | CASSLTTGATYEQYF
NA | NA | TRBJ1-1 | TRBV19 | TGTGCCAGTACCATGAACACTGAAGCTTTCTTT | CASTMNTEAFF
NA | NA | TRBJ1-1 | TRBV5-1 | TGCGCCAGCAGCTCGGGCGCCCGGGGGGCCACTGAAGCTTTCTTT | CASSSGARGATEAFF
NA | NA | TRBJ2-7 | TRBV28 | TGTGCCAGCAGTTTGTCAGGGTATTCCTACGAGCAGTACTTC | CASSLSGYSYEQYF
NA | TRBD2 | TRBJ2-1 | TRBV5-4 | TGTGCCAGCAGCTTGAGACTAGCGGGAGTTGGTGAGCAGTTCTTC | CASSLRLAGVGEQFF
NA | NA | TRBJ2-3 | TRBV6-1 | TGTGCCAGCAGTGAAGCAGGAGCGGCCTTTGGGCCAGATACGCAGTATTTT | CASSEAGAAFGPDTQYF
NA | TRBD1 | TRBJ2-4 | TRBV4-1 | TGCGCCAGCAGACCCCTCGGGACAGGGGCGTCCAAAAACATTCAGTACTTC | CASRPLGTGASKNIQYF
NA | TRBD2 | TRBJ2-7 | TRBV9 | TGTGCCAGCAGCGTATCAGGGACTAACTACGAGCAGTACTTC | CASSVSGTNYEQYF
NA | NA | TRBJ2-1 | TRBV15 | TGTGCCACCAGCAGAGATGGGGGGAATGAGCAGTTCTTC | CATSRDGGNEQFF
NA | TRBD1 | TRBJ2-1 | TRBV28 | TGTGCCAGCAGTAGCCCCGGGACAGGGGACAATGAGCAGTTCTTC | CASSSPGTGDNEQFF
NA | TRBD1 | TRBJ2-7 | TRBV19 | TGTGCCAGTAGTCTCGAGGGGGCTAACTACGAGCAGTACTTC | CASSLEGANYEQYF
NA | NA | TRBJ1-2 | TRBV10-3 | TGTGCCATCAGCCGAGGCTATGGCTACACCTTC | CAISRGYGYTF
NA | TRBD1 | TRBJ2-1 | TRBV7-8 | TGTGCCAGCAGCGCGGGACAGGGGCTTAACAATGAGCAGTTCTTC | CASSAGQGLNNEQFF
once | NA | TRBJ1-5 | TRBV4-3 | TGCGCCAGCAGCCGGGGCTACAATCAGCCCCAGCATTTT | CASSRGYNQPQHF
NA | NA | TRBJ1-5 | TRBV6-1 | TGTGCCAGCAAAGGAGCTAGCAATCAGCCCCAGCATTTT | CASKGASNQPQHF
NA | TRBD2 | TRBJ2-1 | TRBV5-6 | TGTGCCAGCAGCTTTCTGCCCGGCGGGAGGTTCTCAGGGCGGAATGAGCAGTTCTTC | CASSFLPGGRFSGRNEQFF
NA | NA | TRBJ2-5 | TRBV19 | TGTGCCAGTAGTATCGGGGTGCCAGAGACCCAGTACTTC | CASSIGVPETQYF
NA | TRBD1 | TRBJ2-5 | TRBV5-1 | TGCGCCAGCAGCTTGGGGGGACAGGGGAGTGAGTCCCAGTACTTC | CASSLGGQGSESQYF
NA | NA | TRBJ2-5 | TRBV25-1 | TGTGCCAGCAGTGAGGTCAGGGTAAGCCAAGAGACCCAGTACTTC | CASSEVRVSQETQYF
NA | TRBD1 | TRBJ1-1 | TRBV2 | TGTGCCAGCAGTGAGGGGACAGGGCACATGAACACTGAAGCTTTCTTT | CASSEGTGHMNTEAFF
NA | NA | TRBJ2-7 | TRBV7-2 | TGTGCCAGCAGCTTAGTCAGGGCCTACGAGCAGTACTTC | CASSLVRAYEQYF
NA | NA | TRBJ2-7 | TRBV6-5 | TGTGCCAGCAGTTACTCGACCGGCGGGACCTCCTACGAGCAGTACTTC | CASSYSTGGTSYEQYF
NA | NA | TRBJ1-2 | TRBV7-2 | TGTGCCAGCAGCTTAACCCGCGCACAGAACTATGGCTACACCTTC | CASSLTRAQNYGYTF
NA | NA | TRBJ2-7 | TRBV9 | TGTGCCAGCAGCGTAGGGGGGGGCTCCCTTTACGAGCAGTACTTC | CASSVGGGSLYEQYF
NA | TRBD1 | TRBJ2-5 | TRBV4-3 | TGCGCCAGCAGCCGAGACAGGGAAGAGACCCAGTACTTC | CASSRDREETQYF
NA | TRBD1 | TRBJ1-1 | TRBV9 | TGTGCCAGCAGCGTAGGGGCGGGGACAGGGGTACGGACTGAAGCTTTCTTT | CASSVGAGTGVRTEAFF
NA | NA | TRBJ1-4 | TRBV6-1 | TGTGCCAGCAGTGAAGCGCTATCCTCAGGTCTTCGAAAACTGTTTTTT | CASSEALSSGLRKLFF
NA | NA | TRBJ1-2 | TRBV29-1 | TGCAGCGTCCAAGGGGCCACCGCCATCAACTATGGCTACACCTTC | CSVQGATAINYGYTF
NA | NA | TRBJ1-2 | TRBV19 | TGTGCCAGTAGTACGACAGACGGACAGTACTATGGCTACACCTTC | CASSTTDGQYYGYTF
NA | NA | TRBJ2-7 | TRBV7-9 | TGTGCCAGCAGCTCTAGGACAGATTCGACCTACGAGCAGTACTTC | CASSSRTDSTYEQYF
NA | NA | TRBJ1-4 | TRBV5-5 | TGTGCCAGCAGCTTGGATCCAGACTCTAATGAAAAACTGTTTTTT | CASSLDPDSNEKLFF
NA | NA | TRBJ2-2 | TRBV1 | TGCACCAGCAGCCAAGGAGAGCGGGAGGCCGGGGAGCTGTTTTTT | CTSSQGEREAGELFF
NA | NA | TRBJ1-2 | TRBV29-1 | TGCAGCCCCCAGGTAGGGGTAAATAGGGATGGCTACACCTTC | CSPQVGVNRDGYTF